The clone carrying this T cell receptor beta chain was counted many times. Its antigen remains unidentified. The entry originates in a study of neurological immune-mediated disorders. General study results and limits: Multiple sclerosis was found to have the least TCR clonal expansion, below healthy controls, and HTLV-1-associated myelopathy the most. CDR3 amino acid sequences of expanded clones were not shared across subjects, a result suggesting private repertoires in all groups.

Time point given: longitudinal time-point 1 (baseline). With 10-nucleotide random UMIs, 5'RACE was used to make the cDNA. Sequencing runs each yielded over 200 million TCR-beta sequences from 15-18 subjects. TCRdb re-analysed the 5' RACE reads in MiXCR, keeping a single row per CDR3 protein. The repertoire holds tens of thousands of distinct CDR3 sequences, with roughly an eighth as singletons. V was clipped by 6 bases and J by 7 bases; unmatched bases: 9. In germline, CDR1 is MNHNY, CDR2 SVGAGI (reference sequence). CDR3 length: 13 residues. Specimen: PBMCs. This chain joins TRBV6-6 and TRBJ2-7; TRBD1 aligns across 7 bases. This clonotype originated in a female donor with HTLV-1-associated myelopathy (HAM/TSP). CDR3 bases: TGTGCCAGCAGCTCGGACAGGCCGGGGGAGCAGTACTTC. Translated, it gives CASSSDRPGEQYF.